This T cell receptor (beta chain) was sequenced during a study of T-cell memory formation after mild COVID-19 listed by TCRdb under 2021. General notes on the study: TCR sequence clusters from the two donors were largely donor specific. The cohort comprised two young, previously healthy adult volunteers, one female and one male. Longitudinal TCRalpha and TCRbeta repertoire sequencing tracked T-cell clones expanding and contracting after mild COVID-19 in a couple of donors. Broader findings and caveats from the paper: Contracting CD4+ clones turned up mainly in the CM and EM memory subsets, whereas EMRA was where CD8+ clones were enriched. Clones that contracted from day 15 to 85 showed balanced CD4/CD8 phenotypes, whereas a second wave of clones that expanded from day 15 to 37 leaned towards CD4+. Some responding clones were detected in pre-infection memory, suggesting pre-existing cross-reactive memory T cells joined the SARS-CoV-2 response. Whether the second-wave clones peaking on day 37 were SARS-CoV-2 specific was not confirmed. Only two mild cases were covered by the study, and larger cohorts that include severe cases with pre-infection samples were considered necessary.

Ficoll-Paque density gradient centrifugation was used to isolate PBMCs. The data were produced on an Illumina NovaSeq 6000. TCRalpha and TCRbeta cDNA libraries were constructed by 5'RACE with constant-segment primers, with sample barcodes and unique molecular identifiers being introduced. RNA was extracted from every sample with Trizol reagent. Library amplification was performed in two PCR steps, and a second sample barcode and Illumina TruSeq adapters were introduced in the second step. Sequencing of libraries was performed on an Illumina NovaSeq with 2 x 150 bp paired-end reads. Turning to the authors' computational methods: The reads were demultiplexed and collapsed into UMI-guided consensus sequences using migec v1.2.7. With mixcr v2.1.11, UMI consensuses were aligned to TRA and TRB V and J templates and assembled into clonotypes. Expanded or contracted clonotypes were those called significant by both edgeR and NoisET, with noise models trained on biological replicates. edgeR calls used a false discovery rate-adjusted p below 0.01 and a log2 fold-change threshold of 1. PCA with hierarchical clustering of max-normalized trajectories of the 1000 most abundant clonotypes was used as exploratory dynamics analysis. The CD4 or CD8 phenotype of responding clones was assigned using the separately sequenced CD4+ and CD8+ repertoires. In TCRdb, the public reads were trimmed at Q25 with fastp and aligned with MiXCR, with productive beta chains retained. Records with the same CDR3 protein are collapsed into one entry carrying the most frequent genes and DNA. TCRdb, rather than the study authors, made the V and J calls. The sample profile shows a few hundred thousand distinct CDR3 sequences; just under 20% of them were found once. The ten largest make up around 21% of the sample.

This clonotype occurred many times. The clone's antigen remains unknown. Per-nucleotide qualities are absent, and no much larger clonotype sits a single base away. The receptor comes from a man younger than 30 who had mild COVID-19 (a few samples of this study predate the infection). The sample titles of this study are shuffled in the database, so cell type and time point are left out; the donor was told from shared clones. The sample taken for sequencing was PBMCs or a T cell subset sorted from them (not recorded which).

The bases are TGTGCCAGCAGTCGCGGACAGATCACAGATACGCAGTATTTT. It translates to CASSRGQITDTQYF. The chain is assembled from TRBV6-5 and TRBJ2-3; the D segment could be TRBD1, given 6 matching bases. Cut back by 5 bases and 2 bases, the V and J ends lie 11 bases apart. The CDR3 goes from the cysteine to the phenylalanine over 14 residues. Here the CDR3 DNA is all that survives: 42 bases in frame from base 1. The germline V gene gives CDR1 as MNHEY and CDR2 as SVGAGI.